The text below deals with one TCR beta chain. At the DNA level, this CDR3 is encoded by other sequences in the same sample as well. The CDR3 consists of 13 residues. Germline CDR1 KGHSH, CDR2 LQKENI. J lost 6 bases, V lost 3 bases, and 2 bases had no gene match. This sample was taken from a study of shared clonotypes between healthy human individuals. The table came from immunoSEQ multiplex PCR; TCRdb's copy has only in-frame clones and leaves some out. This table holds about 2.3 million clones, just under 95% found once. J is TRBJ1-2 and V is TRBV18; 9 nucleotides line up with TRBD1. Material: naive CD4+ T cells from PBMCs. Sample subset: CD45RA+ positively selected. The sequence came from a man between 18 and 29 years old in good health. Some clones in this sample may be carry-over from other donors' samples. The CDR3: CASSPRQGDGYTF. The CDR3 DNA sequence: TGTGCCAGCTCACCTCGACAGGGGGATGGCTACACCTTC.